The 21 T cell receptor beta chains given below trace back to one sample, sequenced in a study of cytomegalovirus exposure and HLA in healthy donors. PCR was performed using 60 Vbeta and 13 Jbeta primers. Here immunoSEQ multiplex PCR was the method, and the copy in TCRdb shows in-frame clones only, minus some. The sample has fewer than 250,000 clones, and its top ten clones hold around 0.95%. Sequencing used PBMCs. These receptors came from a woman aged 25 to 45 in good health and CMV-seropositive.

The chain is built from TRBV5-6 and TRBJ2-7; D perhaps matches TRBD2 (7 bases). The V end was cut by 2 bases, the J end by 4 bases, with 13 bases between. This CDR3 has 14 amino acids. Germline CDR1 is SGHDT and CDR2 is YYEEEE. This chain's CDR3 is CASSFREGGYEQYF. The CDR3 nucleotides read TGTGCCAGCAGCTTTAGGGAGGGGGGGTACGAGCAGTACTTC.

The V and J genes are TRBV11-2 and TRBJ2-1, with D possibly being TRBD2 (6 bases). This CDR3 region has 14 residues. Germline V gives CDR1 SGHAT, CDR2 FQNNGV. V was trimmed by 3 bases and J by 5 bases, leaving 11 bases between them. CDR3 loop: CASSFLAYHNEQFF. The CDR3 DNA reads TGTGCCAGCAGCTTCCTAGCGTACCACAATGAGCAGTTCTTC.

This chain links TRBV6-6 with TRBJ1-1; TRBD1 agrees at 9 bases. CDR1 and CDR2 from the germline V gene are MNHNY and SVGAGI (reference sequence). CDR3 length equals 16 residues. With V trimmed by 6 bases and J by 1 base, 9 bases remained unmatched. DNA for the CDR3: TGTGCCAGCAGGTTTACAGGGGGCTGGGGGAACACTGAAGCTTTCTTT. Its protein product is CASRFTGGWGNTEAFF.

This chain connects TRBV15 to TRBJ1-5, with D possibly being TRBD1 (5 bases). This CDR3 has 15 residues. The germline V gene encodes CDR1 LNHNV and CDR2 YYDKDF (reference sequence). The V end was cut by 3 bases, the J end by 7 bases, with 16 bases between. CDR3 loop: CATSSSLGKGQPQHF. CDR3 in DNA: TGTGCCACCAGCAGCTCCTTAGGTAAGGGGCAGCCCCAGCATTTT. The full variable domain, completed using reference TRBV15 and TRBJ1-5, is DAMVIQNPRYQVTQFGKPVTLSCSQTLNHNVMYWYQQKSSQAPKLLFHYYDKDFNNEADTPDNFQSRRPNTSFCFLDIRSPGLGDTAMYLCATSSSLGKGQPQHFGDGTRLSIL.

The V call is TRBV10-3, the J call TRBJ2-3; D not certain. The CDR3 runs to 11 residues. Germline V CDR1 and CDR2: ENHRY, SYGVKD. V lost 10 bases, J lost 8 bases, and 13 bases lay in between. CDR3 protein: CATAGGITQYF. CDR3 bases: TGTGCCACCGCTGGCGGAATTACGCAGTATTTT.

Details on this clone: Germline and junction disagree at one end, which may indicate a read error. For the CDR3, the DNA is TGTGCCAGCAGCTTGGGGGGGACAGGGGGGCTGTTTTTT. This translates into CASSLGGTGGLFF. The chain employs TRBV7-2 and TRBJ2-2; 11 nucleotides line up with TRBD1. Germline V gene lookup returns CDR1 SGHTA and CDR2 FQGNSA. The CDR3 consists of 13 residues. Filled out from reference TRBV7-2 and TRBJ2-2, the complete variable domain reads GAGVSQSPSNKVTEKGKDVELRCDPISGHTALYWYRQSLGQGLEFLIYFQGNSAPDKSGLPSDRFSAERTGGSVSTLTIQRTQQEDSAVYLCASSLGGTGGLFFGEGSRLTVL.

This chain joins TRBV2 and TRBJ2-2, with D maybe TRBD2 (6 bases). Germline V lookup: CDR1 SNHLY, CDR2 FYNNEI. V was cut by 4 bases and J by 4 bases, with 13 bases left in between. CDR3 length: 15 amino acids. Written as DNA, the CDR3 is TGTGCCAGCAGTGTTTGGGAGGCGGGCACCGGGGAGCTGTTTTTT. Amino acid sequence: CASSVWEAGTGELFF. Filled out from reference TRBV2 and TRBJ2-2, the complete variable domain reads EPEVTQTPSHQVTQMGQEVILRCVPISNHLYFYWYRQILGQKVEFLVSFYNNEISEKSEIFDDQFSVERPDGSNFTLKIRSTKLEDSAMYFCASSVWEAGTGELFFGEGSRLTVL.

This chain's CDR3 is CASSSSSGRKYEQYF. In DNA form, the CDR3 reads TGTGCCAGCAGCTCCTCTAGCGGGAGAAAGTACGAGCAGTACTTC. This chain links TRBV6-5 with TRBJ2-5, with TRBD2 matching over 10 bases. Matching the DNA end better, TRBJ2-7 makes the J call doubtful. CDR1 MNHEY and CDR2 SVGAGI come from the germline V gene. This CDR3 comprises 15 residues.

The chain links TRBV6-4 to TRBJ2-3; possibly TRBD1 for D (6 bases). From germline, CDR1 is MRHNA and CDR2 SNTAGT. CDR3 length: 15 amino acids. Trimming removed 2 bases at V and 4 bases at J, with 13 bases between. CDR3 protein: CASSDTLGGPDTQYF. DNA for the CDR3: TGTGCCAGCAGTGACACACTAGGGGGACCAGATACGCAGTATTTT.

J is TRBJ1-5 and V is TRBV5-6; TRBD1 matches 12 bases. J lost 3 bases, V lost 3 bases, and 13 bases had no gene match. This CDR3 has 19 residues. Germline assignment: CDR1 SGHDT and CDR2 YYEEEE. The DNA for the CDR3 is TGTGCCAGCAGCTCAACGGGGACAGGGGGCTATTGGCCCAATCAGCCCCAGCATTTT. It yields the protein CASSSTGTGGYWPNQPQHF.

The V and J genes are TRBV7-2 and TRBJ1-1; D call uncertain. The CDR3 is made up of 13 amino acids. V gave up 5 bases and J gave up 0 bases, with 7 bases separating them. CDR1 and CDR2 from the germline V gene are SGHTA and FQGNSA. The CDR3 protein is CASSPYLNTEAFF. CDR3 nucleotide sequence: TGTGCCAGCAGCCCCTACCTGAACACTGAAGCTTTCTTT.

The CDR3 loop reads CASSAPLGLAGGGARGDTQYF. The DNA for the CDR3 is TGTGCCAGCAGCGCCCCCCTCGGACTAGCGGGAGGGGGGGCTAGGGGAGATACGCAGTATTTT. V gene TRBV9 combines with J gene TRBJ2-3, with 15 bases lining up with TRBD2. The CDR3 is 21 residues long. With V trimmed by 3 bases and J by 5 bases, 19 bases remained unmatched. Germline V gene sequence: CDR1 SGDLS, CDR2 YYNGEE.

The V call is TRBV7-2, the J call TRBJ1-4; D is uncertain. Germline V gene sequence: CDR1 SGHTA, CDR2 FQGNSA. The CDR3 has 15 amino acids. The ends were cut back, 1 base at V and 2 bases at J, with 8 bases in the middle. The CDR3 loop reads CASSLDGTTNEKLFF. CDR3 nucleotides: TGTGCCAGCAGCTTAGACGGTACCACTAATGAAAAACTGTTTTTT.

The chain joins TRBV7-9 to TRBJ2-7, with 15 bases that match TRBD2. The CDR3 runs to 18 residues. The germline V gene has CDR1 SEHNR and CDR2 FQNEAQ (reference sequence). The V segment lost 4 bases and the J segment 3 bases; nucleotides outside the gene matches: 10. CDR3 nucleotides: TGTGCCAGCAGCTCCGCGGGACTAGCGGGAGGACTTATCTACGAGCAGTACTTC. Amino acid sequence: CASSSAGLAGGLIYEQYF.

The DNA for the CDR3 is TGCGCCAGTTCGAAACTGGGACAGGAGCAAGAGACCCAGTACTTC. Protein product: CASSKLGQEQETQYF. V and J are TRBV5-1 and TRBJ2-5; 8 bases align to TRBD1. CDR3 length: 15 amino acids. From germline, CDR1 is SGHRS and CDR2 YFSETQ. V was clipped by 8 bases and J by 2 bases; unmatched bases: 11.

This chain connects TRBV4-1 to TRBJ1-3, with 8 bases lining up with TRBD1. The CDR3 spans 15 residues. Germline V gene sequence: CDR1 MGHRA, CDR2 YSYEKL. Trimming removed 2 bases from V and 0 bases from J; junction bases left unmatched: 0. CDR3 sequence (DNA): TGCGCCAGCAGCCAACAGGGGGCCTCTGGAAACACCATATATTTT. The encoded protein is CASSQQGASGNTIYF.

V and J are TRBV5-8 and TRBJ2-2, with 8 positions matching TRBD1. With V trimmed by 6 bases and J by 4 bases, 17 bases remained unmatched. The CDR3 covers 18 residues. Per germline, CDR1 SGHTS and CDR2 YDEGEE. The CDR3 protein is CASTYRDRIITATGELFF. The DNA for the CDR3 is TGTGCCAGCACCTACCGGGACAGGATAATAACCGCCACCGGGGAGCTGTTTTTT.

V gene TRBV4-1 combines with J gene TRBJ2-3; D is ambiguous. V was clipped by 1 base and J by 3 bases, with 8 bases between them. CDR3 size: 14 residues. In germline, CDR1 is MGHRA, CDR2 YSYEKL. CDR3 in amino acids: CASSQGARTDTQYF. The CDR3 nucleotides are TGCGCCAGCAGCCAAGGGGCTCGAACAGATACGCAGTATTTT.

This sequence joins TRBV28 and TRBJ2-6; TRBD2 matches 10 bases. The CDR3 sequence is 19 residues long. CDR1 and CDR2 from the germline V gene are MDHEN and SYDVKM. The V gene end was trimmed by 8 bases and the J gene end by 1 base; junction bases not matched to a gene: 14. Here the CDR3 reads CASSRWSGRAESGANVLTF. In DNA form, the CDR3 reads TGTGCCAGCTCTCGGTGGAGCGGGAGGGCCGAATCTGGGGCCAACGTCCTGACTTTC.

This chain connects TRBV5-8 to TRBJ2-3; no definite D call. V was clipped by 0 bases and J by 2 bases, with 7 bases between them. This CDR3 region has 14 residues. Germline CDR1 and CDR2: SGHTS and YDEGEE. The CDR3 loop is CASSLERSTDTQYF. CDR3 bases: TGTGCCAGCAGCTTGGAGCGCTCCACAGATACGCAGTATTTT.

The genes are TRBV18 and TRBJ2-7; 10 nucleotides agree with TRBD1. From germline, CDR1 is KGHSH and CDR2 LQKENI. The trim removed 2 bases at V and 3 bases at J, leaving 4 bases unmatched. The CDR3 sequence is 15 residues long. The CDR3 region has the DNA TGTGCCAGCTCACCAGGGACAGGGGACGACTACGAGCAGTACTTC. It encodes CASSPGTGDDYEQYF.